The entry that follows covers one TCR beta chain sequence. An input of about 0.5 to 1 ug of RNA was subjected to reverse transcription using random hexamers. Each CDR3 protein gets one entry after TCRdb re-called the immunoSEQ multiplex PCR reads with MiXCR. This sample has 180,000 or so distinct CDR3 sequences, with around 95% found just once. The record originates from a study of CD8 T cells in Susac syndrome. This CDR3 has 14 amino acids. Germline assignment: CDR1 SGHAT and CDR2 FQDESV (reference sequence). V lost 5 bases, J lost 0 bases, and 11 bases lay in between. Sequencing was done on a sample of CD4+ T cells from PBMCs. The sequence was collected from a human donor with multiple sclerosis. This chain joins TRBV11-1 and TRBJ2-7; D remains ambiguous. The CDR3 DNA reads as TGTGCCAGCAGCCTCATGTCGAGCTCCTACGAGCAGTACTTC. It encodes CASSLMSSSYEQYF.